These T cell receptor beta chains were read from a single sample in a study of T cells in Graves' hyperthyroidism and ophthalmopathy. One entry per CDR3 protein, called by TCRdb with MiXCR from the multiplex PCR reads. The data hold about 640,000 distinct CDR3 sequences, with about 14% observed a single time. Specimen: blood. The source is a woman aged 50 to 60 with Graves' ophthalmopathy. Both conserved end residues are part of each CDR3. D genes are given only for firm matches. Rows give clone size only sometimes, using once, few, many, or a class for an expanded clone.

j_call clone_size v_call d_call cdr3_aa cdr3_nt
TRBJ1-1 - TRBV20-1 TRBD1 CSARNYHRDRGRNTEAFF TGCAGTGCTAGAAATTACCACCGGGACAGGGGAAGGAACACTGAAGCTTTCTTT
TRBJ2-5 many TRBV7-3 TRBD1 CASSLGQGAWETQYF TGTGCCAGCAGCTTGGGACAGGGGGCTTGGGAGACCCAGTACTTC
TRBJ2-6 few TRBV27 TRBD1 CASSKQGPGANVLTF TGTGCCAGCAGTAAACAGGGGCCTGGGGCCAACGTCCTGACTTTC
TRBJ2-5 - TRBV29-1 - CSVLNLFRKKETQYF TGCAGCGTTTTAAATTTATTCCGAAAAAAAGAGACCCAGTACTTC
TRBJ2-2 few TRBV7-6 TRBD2 CASSLVAGTSATGELFF TGTGCCAGCAGCTTAGTGGCCGGGACTAGCGCAACCGGGGAGCTGTTTTTT
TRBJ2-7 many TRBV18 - CASSPGVDGGYEQYF TGTGCCAGCTCACCAGGGGTGGACGGCGGGTACGAGCAGTACTTC
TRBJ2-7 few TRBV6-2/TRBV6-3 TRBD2 CASSYQLAGEQYF TGTGCCAGCAGTTACCAACTAGCGGGCGAGCAGTACTTC
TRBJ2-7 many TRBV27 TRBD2 CASSPGGLVVGEQYF TGTGCCAGCAGTCCGGGGGGACTAGTGGTTGGGGAGCAGTACTTC
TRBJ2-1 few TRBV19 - CATGVTANEQFF TGTGCCACCGGAGTTACAGCCAATGAGCAGTTCTTC
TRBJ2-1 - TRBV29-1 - CSVDGGYEQFF TGCAGCGTTGATGGGGGGTATGAGCAGTTCTTC
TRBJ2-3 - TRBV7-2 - CASSFGGSHTDTQYF TGTGCCAGCAGCTTTGGGGGATCCCACACAGATACGCAGTATTTT
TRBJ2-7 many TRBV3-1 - CASSQGQGIFPYEQYF TGTGCCAGCAGCCAAGGTCAGGGTATCTTCCCCTACGAGCAGTACTTC
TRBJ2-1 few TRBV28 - CASTWVGASYNEQFF TGTGCCAGCACCTGGGTAGGGGCGTCCTACAATGAGCAGTTCTTC
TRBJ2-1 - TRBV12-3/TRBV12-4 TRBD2 CASSLGGSGGSEQFF TGTGCCAGCAGTTTAGGCGGGAGTGGTGGTAGTGAGCAGTTCTTC
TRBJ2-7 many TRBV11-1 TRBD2 CASSLRTSGSFGEQYF TGTGCCAGCAGCTTAAGGACTAGCGGGAGCTTCGGCGAGCAGTACTTC
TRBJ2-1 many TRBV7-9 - CASSLGAVGPYNEQFF TGTGCCAGCAGCTTAGGGGCTGTTGGACCTTACAATGAGCAGTTCTTC
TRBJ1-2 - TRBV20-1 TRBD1 CSARDNRGPIVFTF TGCAGTGCTAGAGATAACAGGGGGCCCATCGTGTTTACCTTC
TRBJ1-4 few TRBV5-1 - CASSLARGSGEKLFF TGCGCCAGCAGCTTGGCTCGGGGTTCCGGTGAAAAACTGTTTTTT
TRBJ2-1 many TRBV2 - CASPSGKGAGDEQFF TGTGCCAGCCCCTCGGGAAAGGGGGCGGGGGATGAGCAGTTCTTC
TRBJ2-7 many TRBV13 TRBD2 CASSTSGRAAYEQYF TGTGCCAGCAGCACTAGCGGGAGGGCCGCCTACGAGCAGTACTTC
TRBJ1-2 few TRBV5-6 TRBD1 CASSTTFQGADYGYTF TGTGCCAGCAGCACCACATTCCAGGGGGCTGACTATGGCTACACCTTC
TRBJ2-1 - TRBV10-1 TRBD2 CAKTIGLAGGLIRREFRVEQFF TGCGCGAAGACGATTGGGCTAGCGGGAGGGCTAATCAGGCGCGAATTTCGGGTAGAGCAGTTCTTC
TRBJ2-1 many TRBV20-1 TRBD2 CSARDLRGLANNEQFF TGCAGTGCTAGAGATCTTCGGGGACTAGCGAACAATGAGCAGTTCTTC
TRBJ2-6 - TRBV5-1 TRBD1 CASIPGGQGLSGANVLTF TGCGCCAGCATCCCAGGTGGACAGGGACTCTCTGGGGCCAACGTCCTGACTTTC
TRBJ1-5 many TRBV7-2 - CASSPRQVVSNQPQHF TGTGCCAGCAGCCCTAGACAGGTAGTGAGCAATCAGCCCCAGCATTTT
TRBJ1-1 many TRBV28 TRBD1 CASSLPGGRTEAFF TGTGCCAGCAGTTTACCAGGGGGGAGGACTGAAGCTTTCTTT
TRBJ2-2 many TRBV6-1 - CASSLSGYANTGELFF TGTGCCAGCAGTCTTAGCGGATACGCGAACACCGGGGAGCTGTTTTTT
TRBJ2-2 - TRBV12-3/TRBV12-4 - CASRKGLQSTGELFF TGTGCCAGCAGAAAGGGGTTACAGTCCACCGGGGAGCTGTTTTTT
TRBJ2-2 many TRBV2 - CASQYPPHTGELFF TGTGCCAGCCAGTATCCTCCCCACACCGGGGAGCTGTTTTTT
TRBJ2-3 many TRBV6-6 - CASSYPLGPSSTDTQYF TGTGCCAGCAGTTACCCCTTAGGCCCATCTAGCACAGATACGCAGTATTTT
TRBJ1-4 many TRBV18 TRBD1 CASSSGQGATNEKLFF TGTGCCAGCTCATCAGGACAGGGGGCAACTAATGAAAAACTGTTTTTT
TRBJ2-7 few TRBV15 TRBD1 CATSSVVTGVTEQYF TGTGCCACCAGCAGCGTCGTGACAGGGGTTACCGAGCAGTACTTC
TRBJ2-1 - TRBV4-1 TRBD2 CASSQERSTSLYQETQFF TGCGCCAGCAGCCAGGAGAGGTCGACTAGCCTTTACCAAGAGACCCAGTTCTTC
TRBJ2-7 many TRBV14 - CASSQRRTGAEQYF TGTGCCAGCAGCCAACGTAGGACCGGGGCCGAGCAGTACTTC
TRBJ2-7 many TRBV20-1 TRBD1 CSARDLSDRGYEQYF TGCAGTGCTAGAGATCTATCGGACAGGGGCTACGAGCAGTACTTC
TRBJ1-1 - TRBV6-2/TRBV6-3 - CASSYGKRQMNTEAFF TGTGCCAGCAGTTATGGGAAGCGACAGATGAACACTGAAGCTTTCTTT
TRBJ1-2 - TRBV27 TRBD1 CASSLSGQGNYGYTF TGTGCCAGCAGTTTATCGGGACAGGGCAACTATGGCTACACCTTC
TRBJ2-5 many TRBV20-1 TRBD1 CSANPRTGRTETQYF TGCAGTGCTAACCCTAGGACAGGGAGAACAGAGACCCAGTACTTC
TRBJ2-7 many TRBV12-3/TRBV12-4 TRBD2 CASSLTPSGSYEQYF TGTGCCAGCAGTCTCACCCCTAGCGGGAGTTACGAGCAGTACTTC
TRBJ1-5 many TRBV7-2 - CASSSTGFRQPQHF TGTGCCAGCAGCTCCACAGGGTTTCGTCAGCCCCAGCATTTT
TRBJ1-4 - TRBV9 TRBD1 CASARQGSEKLFF TGTGCCAGCGCGCGACAGGGGTCCGAAAAACTGTTTTTT
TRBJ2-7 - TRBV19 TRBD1 CASSPNRDSWYEQYF TGTGCCAGTAGTCCTAACCGGGACAGCTGGTACGAGCAGTACTTC
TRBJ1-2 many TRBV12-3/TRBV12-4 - CASSLVATIPYGYTF TGTGCCAGCAGTTTAGTGGCGACTATCCCCTATGGCTACACCTTC
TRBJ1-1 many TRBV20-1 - CSASRVNTEAFF TGCAGTGCCAGTCGGGTGAACACTGAAGCTTTCTTT
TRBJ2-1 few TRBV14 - CASSQGQPYNEQFF TGTGCCAGCAGCCAAGGACAGCCATACAATGAGCAGTTCTTC
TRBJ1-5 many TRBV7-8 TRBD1 CASSKQGADNQPQHF TGTGCCAGCAGCAAACAGGGGGCTGACAATCAGCCCCAGCATTTT
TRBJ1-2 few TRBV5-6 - CASSLGVRDVYGYTF TGTGCCAGCAGCTTGGGGGTAAGAGATGTGTATGGCTACACCTTC
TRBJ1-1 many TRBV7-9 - CASSLSLRADMNTEAFF TGTGCCAGCAGCTTATCCCTCAGGGCCGACATGAACACTGAAGCTTTCTTT
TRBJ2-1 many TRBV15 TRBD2 CATSRPASGRALYEQFF TGTGCCACCAGCAGACCCGCTAGCGGGAGGGCCTTGTATGAGCAGTTCTTC
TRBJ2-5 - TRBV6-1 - CAAARGSWTQETQYF TGTGCCGCCGCCCGGGGCAGCTGGACTCAAGAGACCCAGTACTTC
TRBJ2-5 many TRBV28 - CATRLGIQETQYF TGTGCCACCAGACTCGGGATACAAGAGACCCAGTACTTC
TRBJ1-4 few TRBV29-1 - CSVTRWSANEKLFF TGCAGCGTTACCAGGTGGAGTGCGAATGAAAAACTGTTTTTT
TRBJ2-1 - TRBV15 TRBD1 CATSRDRLLLYNEQFF TGTGCCACCAGCAGGGACAGGCTTCTCCTCTACAATGAGCAGTTCTTC
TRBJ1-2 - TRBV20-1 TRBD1 CSARDPQGARNYGYTF TGCAGTGCTAGAGACCCGCAGGGGGCTCGGAACTATGGCTACACCTTC
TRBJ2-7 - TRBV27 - CASGHTAWTYEQYF TGTGCCAGCGGCCACACCGCGTGGACCTACGAGCAGTACTTC
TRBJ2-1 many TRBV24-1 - CATSDMTGEQFF TGTGCCACCAGTGACATGACGGGAGAGCAGTTCTTC